One and the same sample provided the 26 T cell receptor beta chains below, sequenced in a study of blood T cell repertoires in COVID-19. The method was immunoSEQ multiplex PCR; TCRdb's version includes in-frame clones alone and lacks a portion of them. Of around 140,000 clones in the sample, approximately 80% are singletons; the top ten hold roughly 8.2%. Sequenced material: peripheral blood. The receptors were gathered from a human donor in a cohort sampled during active COVID-19.

This clone was counted only a few times. The chain uses TRBV7-9 and TRBJ2-7; possibly TRBD1 for D (6 bases). The CDR3 sequence is 15 residues long. Trimming pared 1 base from V and 7 bases from J, leaving 17 bases between. Germline V lookup: CDR1 SEHNR, CDR2 FQNEAQ (reference sequence). In nucleotides, the CDR3 is TGTGCCAGCAGCTTAGGGGGGACACCTTCGGAAGAGCAGTACTTC. This gives the protein CASSLGGTPSEEQYF. Using reference TRBV7-9 and TRBJ2-7 for the parts outside the CDR3, the full variable domain is DTGVSQNPRHKITKRGQNVTFRCDPISEHNRLYWYRQTLGQGPEFLTYFQNEAQLEKSRLLSDRFSAERPKGSFSTLEIQRTEQGDSAMYLCASSLGGTPSEEQYFGPGTRLTVT.

The chain carries TRBV2 and TRBJ2-7, with TRBD2 matching 8 bases. This CDR3 is 15 amino acids long. Germline assignment: CDR1 SNHLY and CDR2 FYNNEI. V shed 3 bases, J shed 1 base, and the junction held 5 bases outside the gene matches. The CDR3 nucleotides are TGTGCCAGCAGTGAGGACATAGCGGGGTCCTACGAGCAGTACTTC. Protein product: CASSEDIAGSYEQYF.

This rearrangement joins TRBV7-2 to TRBJ2-1; TRBD2 agrees at 9 bases. Germline CDR1 SGHTA, CDR2 FQGNSA. The CDR3 totals 17 residues. The ends lost 4 bases at V and 4 bases at J; junction bases unmatched: 11. The CDR3: CASSSISGSGPYNEQFF. CDR3 DNA sequence: TGTGCCAGCAGCTCGATTAGCGGGAGTGGCCCTTACAATGAGCAGTTCTTC. Drawing the rest from reference TRBV7-2 and TRBJ2-1, the complete variable domain is GAGVSQSPSNKVTEKGKDVELRCDPISGHTALYWYRQSLGQGLEFLIYFQGNSAPDKSGLPSDRFSAERTGGSVSTLTIQRTQQEDSAVYLCASSSISGSGPYNEQFFGPGTRLTVL.

This clone was seen more than once but under ten times. The rearrangement joins TRBV7-2 to TRBJ2-7, with a weak D call TRBD2 (5 bases). This CDR3 is 15 amino acids long. The germline gives CDR1 SGHTA, CDR2 FQGNSA. Deletions cut 5 bases from V and 7 bases from J, with 21 bases between. Here the CDR3 reads CASSTGGGSRGEQYF. The CDR3 DNA sequence: TGTGCCAGCAGCACCGGAGGTGGATCTCGTGGGGAGCAGTACTTC.

This clone was seen a few times. The rearrangement links TRBV7-2 to TRBJ1-2; D may be TRBD1 (6 bases). Germline CDR1 and CDR2: SGHTA and FQGNSA. The V end lost 5 bases, the J end lost 1 base, and 17 bases lay between the germline ends. The CDR3 spans 16 residues. The DNA of the CDR3 is TGTGCCAGCAGCGCCCACGGGGGGGCGGGTAACTATGGCTACACCTTC. It codes for CASSAHGGAGNYGYTF. Drawing the rest from reference TRBV7-2 and TRBJ1-2, the complete variable domain is GAGVSQSPSNKVTEKGKDVELRCDPISGHTALYWYRQSLGQGLEFLIYFQGNSAPDKSGLPSDRFSAERTGGSVSTLTIQRTQQEDSAVYLCASSAHGGAGNYGYTFGSGTRLTVV.

J is TRBJ2-7 and V is TRBV9, with TRBD2 matching 8 bases. Germline-derived CDR1 and CDR2 are SGDLS and YYNGEE. The CDR3 consists of 15 residues. V shed 3 bases, J shed 2 bases, and the junction held 7 bases outside the gene matches. CDR3 in DNA: TGTGCCAGCAGCGCGACAGCGGGAGAAACCTACGAGCAGTACTTC. Translation: CASSATAGETYEQYF. Full variable domain (rest looked up from reference TRBV9 and TRBJ2-7): DSGVTQTPKHLITATGQRVTLRCSPRSGDLSVYWYQQSLDQGLQFLIQYYNGEERAKGNILERFSAQQFPDLHSELNLSSLELGDSALYFCASSATAGETYEQYFGPGTRLTVT.

The rearrangement links TRBV2 to TRBJ2-5; D gene unclear. TRBJ2-7 matches the DNA end more closely, so the J call is doubtful. CDR3 length: 11 residues. Germline-derived CDR1 and CDR2 are SNHLY and FYNNEI. The CDR3, as DNA: TGTGCCAGCAGTGAGTACTCCGAGCAGTACTTC. Protein: CASSEYSEQYF.

This clone has more than one count but fewer than ten. This chain's CDR3 is CASSESLGGVEETQYF. Here the CDR3 DNA reads TGTGCCAGCAGTGAAAGTTTGGGAGGGGTGGAAGAGACCCAGTACTTC. The chain employs TRBV6-1 and TRBJ2-5, with 7 nucleotides matching TRBD2. CDR1 and CDR2 from the germline V gene are MNHNS and SASEGT. Trimming at V came to 2 bases and at J to 3 bases, leaving 9 bases not matched to a gene. The CDR3 sequence is 16 residues long.

The chain employs TRBV5-4 and TRBJ2-7; 11 bases map to TRBD1. V shed 2 bases and J 4 bases; nucleotides not matched to a gene: 5. Looked up from germline, CDR1 is SGHNT and CDR2 is YYREEE (reference sequence). The length of the CDR3 is 15 residues. CDR3 in amino acids: CASSFGQGAQYEQYF. The CDR3 DNA is TGTGCCAGCAGCTTTGGACAGGGGGCGCAATACGAGCAGTACTTC.

The chain couples TRBV14 to TRBJ2-7; no clear D gene. V was clipped by 1 base and J by 2 bases, with 15 bases between them. Germline V gives CDR1 SGHDN, CDR2 FVKESK. The CDR3 is made up of 16 amino acids. The CDR3 region is CASSQVQIYSPYEQYF. The DNA of the CDR3 is TGTGCCAGCAGCCAAGTACAGATATATTCCCCCTACGAGCAGTACTTC.

This clone was seen once. The chain recombines TRBV5-5 with TRBJ1-4, with TRBD1 identical over 7 bases. V shed 4 bases and J 1 base; nucleotides not matched to a gene: 7. This CDR3 spans 16 amino acids. The germline CDR1 and CDR2 sequences are SGHKS and YYEKEE (reference sequence). The chain's CDR3 is CASSRPQGVTNEKLFF. The CDR3, as DNA: TGTGCCAGCAGCCGTCCCCAGGGGGTAACTAATGAAAAACTGTTTTTT.

This chain uses TRBV19 with TRBJ2-7, with D possibly matching TRBD1 (6 bases). The CDR3 extends over 14 amino acids. Trimming took off 3 bases at V and 3 bases at J, with 12 bases between the two ends. Germline CDR1 reads LNHDA; CDR2 reads SQIVND (reference sequence). The CDR3 region has the DNA TGTGCCAGTAGTATTGGACGCAGGGGCTACGAGCAGTACTTC. This encodes CASSIGRRGYEQYF.

The V and J genes are TRBV7-2 and TRBJ2-2; perhaps TRBD2 as D (5 bases). The germline V gene has CDR1 SGHTA and CDR2 FQGNSA. This CDR3 region has 16 residues. Trimming took off 0 bases at V and 6 bases at J, with 14 bases between the two ends. The CDR3 nucleotides read TGTGCCAGCAGCTTAGCCTCCCGGGGTTCGGCCGGGGAGCTGTTTTTT. Translating it yields CASSLASRGSAGELFF.

A single count supports this clone. This rearrangement joins TRBV6-2 or TRBV6-3 to TRBJ1-5; D remains ambiguous. The V gene lost 5 bases and the J gene lost 0 bases, with 8 bases spanning the gap. The CDR3 length is 14 residues. The germline CDR1 and CDR2 sequences are MNHEY and SVGEGT. The DNA for the CDR3 is TGTGCCAGCAGTCAAAGCAATAGCAATCAGCCCCAGCATTTT. Its translation: CASSQSNSNQPQHF.

This clone was counted once. V and J are TRBV7-2 and TRBJ2-2, with TRBD2 as a possible D gene (5 bases). From germline, CDR1 is SGHTA and CDR2 FQGNSA. The CDR3 is 16 residues long. V lost 1 base and J lost 5, with 14 bases in between. The DNA for the CDR3 is TGTGCCAGCAGCTTAGAGCCTTCACTAGTTACCGGGGAGCTGTTTTTT. Translating it yields CASSLEPSLVTGELFF.

The V call is TRBV27, the J call TRBJ1-2, with 7 bases fitting TRBD1. CDR1 and CDR2 from the germline V gene are MNHEY and SMNVEV (reference sequence). The length of the CDR3 is 14 residues. V dropped 6 bases and J dropped 3; count of bases not matched to a gene: 7. The CDR3 DNA is TGTGCCAGCAGGACCATCAGGGGGGACTATGGCTACACCTTC. This translates into CASRTIRGDYGYTF.

This clone was detected only a few times. This sequence joins TRBV7-9 and TRBJ1-4, with 7 bases lining up with TRBD1. Germline CDR1 is SEHNR and CDR2 is FQNEAQ (reference sequence). The CDR3 contains 15 residues. V was clipped by 1 base and J by 4 bases; unmatched bases: 3. CDR3 loop: CASSLGGQINEKLFF. The CDR3 DNA reads as TGTGCCAGCAGCTTAGGGGGACAGATTAATGAAAAACTGTTTTTT.

This clone was seen ten or more times. The chain combines TRBV4-1 with TRBJ1-2; the D is unclear. The CDR3 spans 16 residues. The V gene lost 4 bases and the J gene lost 2 bases, with 17 bases spanning the gap. Germline assignment: CDR1 MGHRA and CDR2 YSYEKL. CDR3 DNA sequence: TGCGCCAGCAGCCCCGCTGCGGCGGGGTCGAACTATGGCTACACCTTC. Its protein product is CASSPAAAGSNYGYTF.

The genes are TRBV24-1 and TRBJ1-1; 10 nucleotides line up with TRBD1. Per the germline V gene, CDR1 is KGHDR and CDR2 is SFDVKD. V lost 10 bases, J lost 4 bases, and 5 bases stayed unmatched. The CDR3 has 13 amino acids. In DNA, the CDR3 is TGTGCCACGGGAAGGACAGGGGGCACTGAAGCTTTCTTT. This sequence encodes CATGRTGGTEAFF.

This clone came up once. The rearrangement joins TRBV28 to TRBJ2-4, with TRBD1 matching 7 bases. In germline, CDR1 is MDHEN, CDR2 SYDVKM. There are 16 residues in the CDR3. V lost 4 bases to trimming and J lost 11 bases; unmatched junction nucleotides: 17. The CDR3 loop reads CASSSLGEGAVVVQYF. The CDR3 nucleotides read TGTGCCAGCAGTTCCCTAGGTGAGGGGGCTGTTGTTGTTCAGTACTTC. Filled out from reference TRBV28 and TRBJ2-4, the complete variable domain reads DVKVTQSSRYLVKRTGEKVFLECVQDMDHENMFWYRQDPGLGLRLIYFSYDVKMKEKGDIPEGYSVSREKKERFSLILESASTNQTSMYLCASSSLGEGAVVVQYFGAGTRLSVL.

This sequence joins TRBV6-1 and TRBJ1-1, with 8 bases that match TRBD1. The length of the CDR3 is 13 residues. Losses at the gene ends were 3 bases for V and 10 bases for J; bases not matched to a gene: 7. Germline values: CDR1 MNHNS, CDR2 SASEGT. CDR3 amino acids: CASSEARGRGAFF. The CDR3 nucleotides are TGTGCCAGCAGTGAGGCCAGGGGGCGAGGAGCTTTCTTT.

The V gene is TRBV18, the J gene TRBJ2-1; maybe TRBD1 (5 bases). From germline, CDR1 is KGHSH and CDR2 LQKENI. The V end was cut by 2 bases, the J end by 8 bases, with 16 bases between. The CDR3 runs to 15 residues. This CDR3 reads CASSPNWLPRDEQFF. DNA of the CDR3: TGTGCCAGCTCACCAAACTGGCTGCCCAGGGATGAGCAGTTCTTC.

The chain employs TRBV15 and TRBJ2-7; D is unresolved. Trimming pared 0 bases from V and 1 base from J, leaving 10 bases between. This CDR3 has 15 amino acids. CDR1 LNHNV and CDR2 YYDKDF come from the germline V gene (reference sequence). CDR3: CATSREGYQSYEQYF. CDR3 DNA: TGTGCCACCAGCAGAGAGGGCTATCAGTCCTACGAGCAGTACTTC.

V is TRBV7-2 and J is TRBJ2-3; no reliable D call. Germline V lookup: CDR1 SGHTA, CDR2 FQGNSA. CDR3 length: 15 amino acids. The V and J ends lost 5 bases and 2 bases respectively, with 14 bases between them. DNA of the CDR3: TGTGCCAGCAGCAGCTGGAGCACTGTCACAGATACGCAGTATTTT. Protein: CASSSWSTVTDTQYF.

This chain links TRBV6-2 or TRBV6-3 with TRBJ1-5; D is ambiguous. CDR3 length: 17 residues. Germline V gives CDR1 MNHEY, CDR2 SVGEGT. The V end was cut by 2 bases, the J end by 3 bases, with 17 bases between. The CDR3 region is CASSYRSSVRPNQPQHF. The CDR3 DNA reads as TGTGCCAGCAGTTACCGATCTTCGGTGCGGCCCAATCAGCCCCAGCATTTT.

The chain uses TRBV2 and TRBJ2-7; tentative D call: TRBD2 (6 bases). Trimming removed 7 bases from V and 0 bases from J, with 13 bases in between. Germline V gene lookup returns CDR1 SNHLY and CDR2 FYNNEI. This CDR3 has 14 residues. The CDR3 protein is CASTYSGSSYEQYF. The CDR3 DNA reads as TGTGCCAGCACGTATTCCGGGAGCTCCTACGAGCAGTACTTC.